This is a list of T cell receptor beta chains from one sample in a study of blood T cell repertoires in COVID-19. Assay: immunoSEQ multiplex PCR; the TCRdb copy retains only in-frame clones and omits some. The sample includes about 350,000 clones, 86% of them seen just once. The material sequenced was peripheral blood. These receptors all come from a woman aged 60-75 years with COVID-19, enrolled during active disease. Both conserved end residues are trimmed from each CDR3. A D gene is named only where the DNA matches it firmly.

len	v_gene	d_gene	j_gene	CDR3aa
13	TRBV5-4	TRBD2	TRBJ2-7	ASSLGGGSSYEQY
10	TRBV5-6	NA	TRBJ2-7	ASSPGTGEQY
12	TRBV19	NA	TRBJ1-5	ASRPTSGNQPQH
17	TRBV10-1	TRBD1	TRBJ1-3	ASSAREKRQGSLGNTIY
14	TRBV5-6	TRBD1	TRBJ1-1	ASSWKNRGAYTEAF
12	TRBV6-6	NA	TRBJ1-1	ASRHTTGNTEAF
13	TRBV6-6	NA	TRBJ1-6	ASSYPTVRDSPLH
11	TRBV5-1	NA	TRBJ1-2	ASRAGRENGYT
10	TRBV29-1	TRBD1	TRBJ1-3	STRQGGNTIY
13	TRBV18	NA	TRBJ2-6	ASSGGASGANVLT
14	TRBV3-1/TRBV3-2	TRBD1	TRBJ1-2	ASSPVPGQGYYGYT
13	TRBV6-2/TRBV6-3	TRBD2	TRBJ2-7	ASSFGLAESYEQY
10	TRBV7-2	NA	TRBJ2-7	ASSPQEDEQY
15	TRBV23-1	NA	TRBJ1-5	ASSQSWRGDSNQPQH
11	TRBV12-3/TRBV12-4	TRBD1	TRBJ1-5	ASRGTAEAPQH
9	TRBV23-1	NA	TRBJ1-4	ASPRGEKLF
12	TRBV30	TRBD1	TRBJ1-2	AWMPQDRVAGYT
13	TRBV6-6	NA	TRBJ1-3	ASSPSRLPGNTIY
12	TRBV2	TRBD1	TRBJ1-2	ASGSGTGAYGYT
13	TRBV7-9	NA	TRBJ2-1	ASSSRGAHLDEQF
11	TRBV12-3/TRBV12-4	NA	TRBJ1-2	ASGSAGVGGYT
12	TRBV19	TRBD2	TRBJ2-1	ASSILGGNNEQF